What follows are 22 T cell receptor beta chains derived from one specimen sequenced in a study of T-cell reconstitution after alpha-beta-depleted transplantation in children. The authors prepared the TCRbeta library with unique molecular identifiers. One entry per CDR3 protein, called by TCRdb with MiXCR from the PCR reads. Among 450,000 to 600,000 distinct CDR3 sequences, approximately 20% were seen once, and the ten largest hold less than 4%. Sample: PBMCs from the stem cell graft donor, taken from the stem cell graft. These receptor sequences come from a human donor who donated a stem cell graft to a child with acute lymphoblastic leukemia.

The chain uses TRBV18 and TRBJ2-7; D call uncertain. V was clipped by 0 bases and J by 3 bases, with 12 bases between them. In germline, CDR1 is KGHSH, CDR2 LQKENI. The CDR3 is 15 residues long. For the CDR3, the DNA is TGTGCCAGCTCACCACCGGGGATCAGGCTCTACGAGCAGTACTTC. This codes for CASSPPGIRLYEQYF.

The chain carries TRBV11-3 and TRBJ2-1; 9 positions agree with TRBD2. J gave up 8 bases and V 4 bases, and 9 bases lay outside the gene matches. The CDR3 runs to 15 residues. Germline V CDR1 and CDR2: SGHNT, YENEEA. CDR3 sequence reads: CASSSGTSPSHEQFF. CDR3 coding DNA: TGTGCCAGCAGCTCCGGGACTAGCCCTTCGCATGAGCAGTTCTTC.

This sequence joins TRBV7-9 and TRBJ1-5, with D maybe TRBD1 (6 bases). CDR3 length equals 17 residues. CDR1 and CDR2 from the germline V gene are SEHNR and FQNEAQ (reference sequence). The V gene lost 1 base and the J gene lost 5 bases, with 18 bases spanning the gap. The CDR3 protein is CASSLDYSGAHDQPQHF. In DNA, the CDR3 is TGTGCCAGCAGCTTAGATTATTCGGGGGCTCACGATCAGCCCCAGCATTTT.

This chain connects TRBV18 to TRBJ2-3, with 7 bases identical to TRBD2. The germline CDR1 and CDR2 sequences are KGHSH and LQKENI. The J segment lost 0 bases and the V segment lost 4 bases, leaving 7 bases of the junction unmatched. The CDR3 sequence is 16 residues long. In DNA form, the CDR3 reads TGTGCCAGCTCACAGAGGAGCGGGACCAGCACAGATACGCAGTATTTT. Its protein is CASSQRSGTSTDTQYF. The entire variable domain, with the rest obtained from reference TRBV18 and TRBJ2-3, is as follows: NAGVMQNPRHLVRRRGQEARLRCSPMKGHSHVYWYRQLPEEGLKFMVYLQKENIIDESGMPKERFSAEFPKEGPSILRIQQVVRGDSAAYFCASSQRSGTSTDTQYFGPGTRLTVL.

This sequence joins TRBV20-1 and TRBJ2-4; D might be TRBD1 or TRBD2, each matching 6 bases. CDR3 length equals 15 residues. The germline V and J ends were trimmed by 1 base and 0 bases, with 10 bases remaining between them. Germline V gene data show CDR1 as DFQATT and CDR2 as SNEGSKA (reference sequence). The CDR3, as DNA: TGCAGTGCTAGAGCAAGGGGGGTAGCCAAAAACATTCAGTACTTC. Its translation is CSARARGVAKNIQYF.

Points on this clonotype: Given a much more abundant clone one base away, this may be a read error. The chain uses TRBV29-1 and TRBJ2-7, with a tentative D call TRBD1 (5 bases). Germline CDR1 reads SQVTM; CDR2 reads ANQGSEA. The CDR3 covers 13 residues. The CDR3 here is CGVTRTHFYEQYF. DNA for the CDR3: TGCGGCGTTACTCGGACACACTTCTACGAGCAGTACTTC.

This clonotype was seen a few times. The rearrangement uses TRBV11-2 and TRBJ2-6; no clear D. CDR1 and CDR2 from the germline V gene are SGHAT and FQNNGV. The CDR3 extends over 12 amino acids. The V gene lost 7 bases and the J gene lost 5 bases, with 6 bases spanning the gap. Written as DNA, the CDR3 is TGTGCCAGCAATGGCAGGGCCAACGTCCTGACTTTC. This encodes CASNGRANVLTF.

This clonotype has more than one count but fewer than ten. V and J are TRBV9 and TRBJ2-7; the D gene is possibly TRBD2 (5 bases). The CDR3 is made up of 15 amino acids. Per germline, CDR1 SGDLS and CDR2 YYNGEE. Trimming removed 0 bases at V and 3 bases at J, with 13 bases between. The CDR3 loop is CASSVGGGKVYEQYF. DNA of the CDR3: TGTGCCAGCAGCGTAGGCGGAGGAAAAGTCTACGAGCAGTACTTC.

The table lists this clonotype with many counts. The chain joins TRBV15 to TRBJ2-1, with TRBD2 as a possible D gene (6 bases). The CDR3 spans 14 residues. V shed 6 bases and J shed 0 bases, with 9 bases lying between them. Germline V gives CDR1 LNHNV, CDR2 YYDKDF (reference sequence). The CDR3 here is CATSSGSSYNEQFF. In DNA form, the CDR3 reads TGTGCCACCAGTAGCGGATCCTCCTACAATGAGCAGTTCTTC.

In its sample, this clonotype was seen a few times. This sequence joins TRBV27 and TRBJ2-3, with D unresolved. The CDR3 loop spans 13 amino acids. In germline, CDR1 is MNHEY, CDR2 SMNVEV (reference sequence). The V end was cut by 2 bases, the J end by 4 bases, with 7 bases between. This chain's CDR3 is CASSLLLADTQYF. CDR3 nucleotides: TGTGCCAGCAGTTTACTTCTGGCAGATACGCAGTATTTT.

This clonotype was observed a few times. This rearrangement joins TRBV20-1 to TRBJ2-4; D is ambiguous. The CDR3 is 11 amino acids. The ends were cut back, 3 bases at V and 7 bases at J, with 7 bases in the middle. Germline CDR1 and CDR2: DFQATT and SNEGSKA (reference sequence). The CDR3 reads CSARVYNIQYF. The CDR3 nucleotides read TGCAGTGCTAGGGTGTATAACATTCAGTACTTC.

This clonotype was counted between two and nine times. V and J are TRBV5-1 and TRBJ2-5; tentatively, D is TRBD1 (5 bases). Germline assignment: CDR1 SGHRS and CDR2 YFSETQ. The CDR3 loop spans 13 amino acids. V gave up 1 base and J gave up 5 bases, with 9 bases separating them. This CDR3 reads CASSLTGDETQYF. In DNA form, the CDR3 reads TGCGCCAGCAGCTTGACAGGCGACGAGACCCAGTACTTC.

The chain couples TRBV7-3 to TRBJ2-1; 9 bases agree with TRBD2. V was clipped by 1 base and J by 3 bases; unmatched bases: 4. The length of the CDR3 is 16 residues. CDR1 SGHTA and CDR2 FQGTGA come from the germline V gene. This CDR3 is CASSLKASGIYNEQFF. The DNA for the CDR3 is TGTGCCAGCAGCTTAAAAGCTAGCGGGATCTACAATGAGCAGTTCTTC. Drawing the rest from reference TRBV7-3 and TRBJ2-1, the complete variable domain is GAGVSQTPSNKVTEKGKYVELRCDPISGHTALYWYRQSLGQGPEFLIYFQGTGAADDSGLPNDRFFAVRPEGSVSTLKIQRTERGDSAVYLCASSLKASGIYNEQFFGPGTRLTVL.

This clonotype was seen a few times. The chain recombines TRBV25-1 with TRBJ2-5; 10 bases align to TRBD1. The CDR3 loop spans 16 amino acids. The germline CDR1 and CDR2 sequences are MGHDK and SYGVNS. The junction had 13 bases not matched to a gene; V was cut back by 8 bases and J by 4 bases. For the CDR3, the DNA is TGTGCCAGCGGAATATCCGGGACAGGGGACTCAGAGACCCAGTACTTC. Its protein is CASGISGTGDSETQYF.

This rearrangement joins TRBV10-3 to TRBJ2-5; a possible D gene is TRBD2 (5 bases). Germline V CDR1 and CDR2: ENHRY, SYGVKD. The CDR3 covers 15 residues. Trimming took off 4 bases at V and 1 base at J, with 13 bases between the two ends. The CDR3 nucleotides are TGTGCCATCAGTGTGAGGGCCTCGTCCCAAGAGACCCAGTACTTC. Translation gives CAISVRASSQETQYF.

In its sample, this clonotype was seen a few times. The V gene is TRBV11-3, the J gene TRBJ2-1; 7 nucleotides align to TRBD2. J lost 8 bases, V lost 5 bases, and 15 bases had no gene match. The CDR3 is 16 amino acids. CDR1 is SGHNT and CDR2 is YENEEA in the germline V gene. The CDR3 coding sequence is TGTGCCAGCAGCCCCCTAAAGCGGGCGGGAGAATATGAGCAGTTCTTC. This codes for CASSPLKRAGEYEQFF.

The rearrangement links TRBV12-3 or TRBV12-4 to TRBJ2-4; 9 bases are a match to TRBD1. The ends lost 5 bases at V and 3 bases at J; junction bases unmatched: 2. This CDR3 contains 14 residues. CDR3 bases: TGTGCCAGCAGTACAGGGGGCGGCAAAAACATTCAGTACTTC. It specifies CASSTGGGKNIQYF.

This clonotype turned up a few times. This rearrangement joins TRBV6-1 to TRBJ2-4; TRBD2 might be the D (5 bases). CDR1 and CDR2 from the germline V gene are MNHNS and SASEGT. This CDR3 region has 14 residues. V was trimmed by 6 bases and J by 9 bases, leaving 18 bases between them. The CDR3 protein is CASSRGLESSIQYF. CDR3 DNA sequence: TGTGCCAGCAGCCGAGGACTGGAATCGAGCATTCAGTACTTC.

The rearrangement links TRBV7-9 to TRBJ2-6, with 7 bases identical to TRBD1. V was pared by 8 bases and J by 0 bases, with 7 bases of the junction left unmatched. The CDR3 totals 16 residues. Germline V gives CDR1 SEHNR, CDR2 FQNEAQ (reference sequence). The CDR3 bases are TGTGCCAGCCGGGGACAGTCTTTCTCTGGGGCCAACGTCCTGACTTTC. Translated, it gives CASRGQSFSGANVLTF.

The V call is TRBV5-5, the J call TRBJ2-1, with 14 bases lining up with TRBD2. The CDR3 has 16 residues. With 4 bases clipped from V and 12 bases from J, the junction kept 12 bases outside the gene matches. CDR1 is SGHKS and CDR2 is YYEKEE in the germline V gene (reference sequence). CDR3 nucleotides: TGTGCCAGCAGCCGCGGGACTAGCGGGAGTTTGAGTGGGCAGTTCTTC. The encoded protein is CASSRGTSGSLSGQFF. The full variable domain, its missing parts supplied by reference TRBV5-5 and TRBJ2-1, is DAGVTQSPTHLIKTRGQQVTLRCSPISGHKSVSWYQQVLGQGPQFIFQYYEKEERGRGNFPDRFSARQFPNYSSELNVNALLLGDSALYLCASSRGTSGSLSGQFFGPGTRLTVL.

Concerning this clonotype itself: This could be a read error, since a much larger clone is one nucleotide away. The chain employs TRBV3-1 and TRBJ2-2, with TRBD2 matching 11 bases. This CDR3 region has 19 residues. The germline V gene has CDR1 LGHDT and CDR2 YNNKEL (reference sequence). The CDR3 protein is CASTQASYLAGGNTGELFF. CDR3 DNA sequence: TGTGCCAGCACCCAAGCTTCCTACCTAGCGGGAGGGAACACCGGGGAGCTGTTTTTT.

In its sample, this clonotype was seen a few times. The CDR3 region has the DNA TGCGCCAGCAGCCACCTAGACCCTAACACCGGGGAGCTGTTTTTT. Its translation is CASSHLDPNTGELFF. V usage is TRBV5-1 and J usage is TRBJ2-2; no firm D call. Trimming left V 4 bases short and J 2 bases short, with 12 bases between. The germline CDR1 and CDR2 sequences are SGHRS and YFSETQ. The length of the CDR3 is 15 residues.